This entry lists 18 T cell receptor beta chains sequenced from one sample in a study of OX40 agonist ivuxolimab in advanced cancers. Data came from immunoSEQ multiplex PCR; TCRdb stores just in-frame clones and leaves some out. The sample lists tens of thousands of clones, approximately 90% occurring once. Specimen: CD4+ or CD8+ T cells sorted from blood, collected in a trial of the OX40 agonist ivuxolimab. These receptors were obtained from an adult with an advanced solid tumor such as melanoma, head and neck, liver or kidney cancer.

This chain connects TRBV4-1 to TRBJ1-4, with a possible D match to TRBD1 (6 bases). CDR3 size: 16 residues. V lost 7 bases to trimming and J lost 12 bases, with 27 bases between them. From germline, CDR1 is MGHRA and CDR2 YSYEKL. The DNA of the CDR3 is TGCGCCAGCAACCGACACGACCAGGGCCCGGAGGGGGAACTGTTTTTT. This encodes CASNRHDQGPEGELFF.

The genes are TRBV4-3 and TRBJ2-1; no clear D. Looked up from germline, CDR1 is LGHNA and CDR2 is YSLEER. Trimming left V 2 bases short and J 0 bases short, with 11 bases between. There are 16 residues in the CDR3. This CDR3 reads CASSQLLGSSYNEQFF. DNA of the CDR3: TGCGCCAGCAGCCAATTACTGGGAAGCTCCTACAATGAGCAGTTCTTC.

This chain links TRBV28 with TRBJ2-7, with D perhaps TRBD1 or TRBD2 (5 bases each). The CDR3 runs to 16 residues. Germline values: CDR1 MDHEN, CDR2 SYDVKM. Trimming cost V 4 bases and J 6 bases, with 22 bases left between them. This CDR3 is CASSSIFGTRMAEQYF. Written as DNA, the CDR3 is TGTGCCAGCAGTTCAATATTCGGGACCAGAATGGCCGAGCAGTACTTC.

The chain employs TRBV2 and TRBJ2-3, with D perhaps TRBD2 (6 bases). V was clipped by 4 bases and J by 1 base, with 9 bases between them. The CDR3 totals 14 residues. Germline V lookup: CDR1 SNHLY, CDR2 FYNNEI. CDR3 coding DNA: TGTGCCAGCAGTGCCCCGGGGGGCACAGATACGCAGTATTTT. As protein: CASSAPGGTDTQYF.

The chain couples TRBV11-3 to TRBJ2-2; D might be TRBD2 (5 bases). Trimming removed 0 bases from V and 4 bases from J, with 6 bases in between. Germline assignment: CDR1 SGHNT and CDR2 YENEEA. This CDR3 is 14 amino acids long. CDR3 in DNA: TGTGCCAGCAGCTTAGAGCGGGTCACCGGGGAGCTGTTTTTT. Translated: CASSLERVTGELFF.

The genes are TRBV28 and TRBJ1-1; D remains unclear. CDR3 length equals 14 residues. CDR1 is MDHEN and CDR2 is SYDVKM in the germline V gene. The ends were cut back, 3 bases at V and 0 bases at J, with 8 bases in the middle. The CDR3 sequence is CASSLGQVNTEAFF. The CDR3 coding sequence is TGTGCCAGCAGTTTGGGCCAGGTGAACACTGAAGCTTTCTTT. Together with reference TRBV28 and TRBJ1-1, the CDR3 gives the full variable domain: DVKVTQSSRYLVKRTGEKVFLECVQDMDHENMFWYRQDPGLGLRLIYFSYDVKMKEKGDIPEGYSVSREKKERFSLILESASTNQTSMYLCASSLGQVNTEAFFGQGTRLTVV.

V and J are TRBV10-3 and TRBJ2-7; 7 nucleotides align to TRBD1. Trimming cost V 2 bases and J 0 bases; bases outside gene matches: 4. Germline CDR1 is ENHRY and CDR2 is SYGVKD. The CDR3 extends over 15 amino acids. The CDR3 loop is CAISEPRDSSYEQYF. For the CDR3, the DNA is TGTGCCATCAGTGAGCCCCGGGACAGCTCCTACGAGCAGTACTTC.

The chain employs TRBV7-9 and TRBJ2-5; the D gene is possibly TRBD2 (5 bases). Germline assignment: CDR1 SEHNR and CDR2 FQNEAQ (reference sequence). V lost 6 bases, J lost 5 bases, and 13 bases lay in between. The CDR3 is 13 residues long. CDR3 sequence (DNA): TGTGCCAGCAGTCCGGGGAATGGGGAGACCCAGTACTTC. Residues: CASSPGNGETQYF. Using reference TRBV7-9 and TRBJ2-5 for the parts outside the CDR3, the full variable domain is DTGVSQNPRHKITKRGQNVTFRCDPISEHNRLYWYRQTLGQGPEFLTYFQNEAQLEKSRLLSDRFSAERPKGSFSTLEIQRTEQGDSAMYLCASSPGNGETQYFGPGTRLLVL.

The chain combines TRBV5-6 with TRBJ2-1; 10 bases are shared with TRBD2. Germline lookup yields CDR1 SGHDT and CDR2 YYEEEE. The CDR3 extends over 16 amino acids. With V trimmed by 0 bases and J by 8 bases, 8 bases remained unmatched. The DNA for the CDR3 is TGTGCCAGCAGCTTGGGATCTTGGCTAGCGGGGGATGAGCAGTTCTTC. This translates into CASSLGSWLAGDEQFF.

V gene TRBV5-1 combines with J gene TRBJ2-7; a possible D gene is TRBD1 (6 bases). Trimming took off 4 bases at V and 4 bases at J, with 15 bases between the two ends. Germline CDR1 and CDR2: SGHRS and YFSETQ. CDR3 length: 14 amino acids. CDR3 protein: CASSIRDNPYEQYF. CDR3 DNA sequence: TGCGCCAGCAGCATCCGGGACAACCCGTACGAGCAGTACTTC.

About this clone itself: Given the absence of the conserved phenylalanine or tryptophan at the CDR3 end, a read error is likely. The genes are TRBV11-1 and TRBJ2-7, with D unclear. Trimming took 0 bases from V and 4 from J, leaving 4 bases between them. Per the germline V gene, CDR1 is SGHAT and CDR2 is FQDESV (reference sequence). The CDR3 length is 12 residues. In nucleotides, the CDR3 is TGTGCCAGCAGCTTAGCAGAGTACGAGCAGTACCTC. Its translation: CASSLAEYEQYL.

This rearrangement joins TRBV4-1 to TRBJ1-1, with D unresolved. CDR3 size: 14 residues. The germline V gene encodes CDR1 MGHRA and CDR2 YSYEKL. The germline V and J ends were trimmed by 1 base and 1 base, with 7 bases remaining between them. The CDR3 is CASSQGTRNTEAFF. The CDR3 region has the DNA TGCGCCAGCAGCCAAGGTACCAGGAACACTGAAGCTTTCTTT.

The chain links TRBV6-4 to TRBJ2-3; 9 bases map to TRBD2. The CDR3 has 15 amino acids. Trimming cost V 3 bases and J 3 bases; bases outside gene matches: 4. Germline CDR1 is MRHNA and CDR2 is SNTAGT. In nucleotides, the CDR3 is TGTGCCAGCAGTGAAACGGCGGGAGGGACAGATACGCAGTATTTT. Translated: CASSETAGGTDTQYF.

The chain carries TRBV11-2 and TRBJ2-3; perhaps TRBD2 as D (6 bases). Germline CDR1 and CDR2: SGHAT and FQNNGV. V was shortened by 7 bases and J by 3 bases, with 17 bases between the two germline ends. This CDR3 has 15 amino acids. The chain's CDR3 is CASTLVGLLTDTQYF. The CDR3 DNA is TGTGCCAGCACCCTAGTGGGACTTCTTACAGATACGCAGTATTTT. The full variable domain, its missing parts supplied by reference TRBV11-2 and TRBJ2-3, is EAGVAQSPRYKIIEKRQSVAFWCNPISGHATLYWYQQILGQGPKLLIQFQNNGVVDDSQLPKDRFSAERLKGVDSTLKIQPAKLEDSAVYLCASTLVGLLTDTQYFGPGTRLTVL.

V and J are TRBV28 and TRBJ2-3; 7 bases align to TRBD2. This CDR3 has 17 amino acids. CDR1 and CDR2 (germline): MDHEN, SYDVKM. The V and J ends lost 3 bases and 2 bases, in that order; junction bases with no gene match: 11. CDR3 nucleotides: TGTGCCAGCAGTTTCTCTTTGGGGGAGGGCAACACAGATACGCAGTATTTT. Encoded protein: CASSFSLGEGNTDTQYF.

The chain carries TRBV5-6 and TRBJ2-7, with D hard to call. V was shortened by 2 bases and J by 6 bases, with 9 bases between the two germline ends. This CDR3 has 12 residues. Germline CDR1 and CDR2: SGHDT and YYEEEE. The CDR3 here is CASSFQGSEQYF. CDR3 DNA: TGTGCCAGCAGCTTCCAAGGGTCCGAGCAGTACTTC.

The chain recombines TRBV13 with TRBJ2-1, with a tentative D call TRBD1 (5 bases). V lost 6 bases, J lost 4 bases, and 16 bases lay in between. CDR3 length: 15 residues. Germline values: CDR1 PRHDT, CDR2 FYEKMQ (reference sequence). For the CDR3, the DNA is TGTGCCAGCAGTCTCAGGGCTGTTGGGTACAATGAGCAGTTCTTC. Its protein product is CASSLRAVGYNEQFF.

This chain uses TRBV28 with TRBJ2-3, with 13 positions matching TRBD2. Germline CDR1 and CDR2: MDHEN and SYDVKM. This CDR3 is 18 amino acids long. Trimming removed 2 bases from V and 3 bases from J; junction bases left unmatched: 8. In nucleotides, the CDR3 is TGTGCCAGCAGTTTACCACTAGCGGGAGGGCCGGGGACAGATACGCAGTATTTT. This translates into CASSLPLAGGPGTDTQYF.